Listed below are T cell receptor beta chains from one sample, sequenced in a study of shared clonotypes between healthy human individuals. Assay used: immunoSEQ multiplex PCR; TCRdb lists only in-frame clones, some missing. The sample carries approximately 350,000 clones, roughly 96% recorded once. Material for sequencing was memory CD8+ T cells sorted from blood. Receptors were obtained from a man aged 30-40 years in good health. CDR3s include the opening cysteine and the closing phenylalanine or tryptophan. A D gene is named only where the DNA matches it firmly. Clone size is given for some rows only: seen once, a few or many times, or a class if the clone is expanded.

-	TRBV4-1	TRBD2	TRBJ2-1	CASSQGSGAYNEQFF	TGCGCCAGCAGCCAAGGTAGCGGGGCTTACAATGAGCAGTTCTTC
-	TRBV19	TRBD2	TRBJ2-7	CASSNSGSYEQYF	TGTGCCAGTAGTAATAGCGGGAGCTACGAGCAGTACTTC
-	TRBV6-5	-	TRBJ2-5	CASSYEVRETQYF	TGTGCCAGCAGTTACGAGGTTAGGGAGACCCAGTACTTC
-	TRBV5-1	-	TRBJ2-5	CASSRGQETQYF	TGCGCCAGCAGCAGGGGGCAAGAGACCCAGTACTTC
-	TRBV19	TRBD1	TRBJ2-1	CASSSDRGPYNEQFF	TGTGCCAGTAGTTCTGACAGGGGTCCCTACAATGAGCAGTTCTTC
-	TRBV6-1	-	TRBJ2-1	CASSPRGYNEQFF	TGTGCCAGCAGTCCCCGCGGGTACAATGAGCAGTTCTTC
-	TRBV28	-	TRBJ1-2	CASSSRGAGYGYTF	TGTGCCAGCAGTTCACGGGGCGCCGGCTATGGCTACACCTTC
once	TRBV5-1	TRBD2	TRBJ2-3	CASTESGSRTDTQYF	TGCGCCAGCACCGAGAGCGGGAGCAGAACAGATACGCAGTATTTT
-	TRBV19	-	TRBJ1-2	CASSDMGFGYTF	TGTGCCAGTAGTGACATGGGATTTGGCTACACCTTC
few	TRBV19	TRBD2	TRBJ2-1	CASSSGSSYNEQFF	TGTGCCAGTAGTAGCGGGAGCTCCTACAATGAGCAGTTCTTC
-	TRBV5-1	TRBD2	TRBJ2-7	CASSLYGTSTYEQYF	TGCGCCAGCAGCCTTTACGGGACTAGCACCTACGAGCAGTACTTC
once	TRBV5-4	-	TRBJ2-1	CASNGGAVNEQFF	TGTGCCAGCAACGGGGGTGCGGTCAATGAGCAGTTCTTC
-	TRBV2	TRBD2	TRBJ2-2	CASSGTSANTGELFF	TGTGCCAGCAGTGGGACTAGCGCGAACACCGGGGAGCTGTTTTTT
-	TRBV7-9	TRBD1	TRBJ1-1	CASSWGQAVEAFF	TGTGCCAGCAGCTGGGGACAGGCGGTTGAAGCTTTCTTT
-	TRBV7-6	TRBD2	TRBJ2-1	CASSLSGVTSGVEQFF	TGTGCCAGCAGCTTGAGTGGGGTGACTAGCGGGGTCGAGCAGTTCTTC